One and the same sample provided the 27 T cell receptor beta chains below, sequenced in a study of cytomegalovirus exposure and HLA in healthy donors. This PCR relied on a set of 60 Vbeta primers and 13 Jbeta primers. Generated by immunoSEQ multiplex PCR, the TCRdb table keeps only in-frame clones and is missing some. Here the sample spans more than 200,000 clones, roughly 83% being singletons. Input material: PBMCs. The source is a girl aged 10-17 years in good health and CMV-seronegative.

V usage is TRBV7-9 and J usage is TRBJ1-1; D is perhaps TRBD1 (6 bases). V was cut by 5 bases and J by 2 bases, with 18 bases left in between. There are 16 residues in the CDR3. Germline V CDR1 and CDR2: SEHNR, FQNEAQ (reference sequence). CDR3 nucleotides: TGTGCCAGCAGCCTCTTTAGGGGGGGGGACAACACTGAAGCTTTCTTT. Translated, it gives CASSLFRGGDNTEAFF.

This clone was observed once. The J gene is TRBJ1-5, the V gene TRBV18; D perhaps matches TRBD1 (6 bases). Trimming left V 0 bases short and J 2 bases short, with 8 bases between. Germline V gives CDR1 KGHSH, CDR2 LQKENI. This CDR3 has 15 amino acids. The CDR3 bases are TGTGCCAGCTCACCACCGGACAGTCGCAATCAGCCCCAGCATTTT. This encodes CASSPPDSRNQPQHF.

The chain recombines TRBV18 with TRBJ1-1; weak D call: TRBD1 (6 bases). Per the germline V gene, CDR1 is KGHSH and CDR2 is LQKENI. The CDR3 extends over 13 amino acids. V lost 4 bases and J 2 bases, leaving 8 bases between the germline ends. The CDR3 DNA reads as TGTGCCAGCTCACGGGACACCAACACTGAAGCTTTCTTT. Protein sequence: CASSRDTNTEAFF.

The rearrangement links TRBV27 to TRBJ1-5; 7 bases are a match to TRBD1. Germline V gene data show CDR1 as MNHEY and CDR2 as SMNVEV (reference sequence). The CDR3 has 14 residues. The V segment lost 6 bases and the J segment 7 bases; nucleotides outside the gene matches: 9. CDR3 amino acids: CASREGAFRQPQHF. The CDR3 nucleotides are TGTGCCAGCAGGGAGGGGGCATTTAGGCAGCCCCAGCATTTT.

The chain links TRBV28 to TRBJ1-2, with D perhaps TRBD1 (6 bases). This CDR3 is built from 12 residues. CDR1 is MDHEN, CDR2 SYDVKM, per germline. The V and J ends lost 6 bases and 7 bases respectively, with 12 bases between them. The CDR3 loop is CASRSSGVGYTF. CDR3 DNA: TGTGCCAGCAGATCCTCAGGGGTTGGCTACACCTTC.

The chain links TRBV2 to TRBJ1-1; perhaps TRBD1 as D (5 bases). This CDR3 comprises 14 residues. The V gene's germline CDR1 is SNHLY and CDR2 FYNNEI. Trimming shortened V by 7 bases and J by 0 bases, and 12 bases separated the two germline ends. This CDR3 reads CASKRRGLNTEAFF. The DNA of the CDR3 is TGTGCCAGCAAAAGGAGGGGATTGAACACTGAAGCTTTCTTT.

The chain links TRBV9 to TRBJ2-1; no clear D gene. This CDR3 is 16 amino acids long. Trimming took off 0 bases at V and 2 bases at J, with 12 bases between the two ends. Germline loops: CDR1 SGDLS, CDR2 YYNGEE. CDR3 residues: CASSVDVWAAYNEQFF. The CDR3 DNA reads as TGTGCCAGCAGCGTAGATGTGTGGGCCGCCTACAATGAGCAGTTCTTC.

V is TRBV6-6 and J is TRBJ2-4, with 12 bases fitting TRBD1. With V trimmed by 5 bases and J by 9 bases, 11 bases remained unmatched. Germline CDR1 reads MNHNY; CDR2 reads SVGAGI (reference sequence). The length of the CDR3 is 16 residues. The CDR3 sequence is CASSTFRDRGPGIQYF. DNA for the CDR3: TGTGCCAGCAGTACCTTCCGGGACAGGGGGCCGGGCATTCAGTACTTC.

The chain couples TRBV6-5 to TRBJ1-5; D may be TRBD1 (5 bases). The CDR3 has 13 residues. CDR1 is MNHEY, CDR2 SVGAGI, per germline. V shed 7 bases and J shed 3 bases, with 10 bases lying between them. In DNA form, the CDR3 reads TGTGCCAGCACCGGGGGGTACAATCAGCCCCAGCATTTT. Amino acid sequence: CASTGGYNQPQHF.

The V gene is TRBV18, the J gene TRBJ2-2; TRBD1 matches 9 bases. Per germline, CDR1 KGHSH and CDR2 LQKENI. This CDR3 is 17 amino acids long. V shed 0 bases and J 4 bases; nucleotides not matched to a gene: 6. CDR3 DNA: TGTGCCAGCTCACCACCAACGGGACAGGGACCCACCGGGGAGCTGTTTTTT. Protein product: CASSPPTGQGPTGELFF.

This chain joins TRBV7-9 and TRBJ1-1, with D possibly TRBD1 on 5 matching bases. Germline-derived CDR1 and CDR2 are SEHNR and FQNEAQ (reference sequence). The V end was cut by 11 bases, the J end by 6 bases, with 16 bases between. The CDR3 runs 12 residues. The chain's CDR3 is CASFGGPPEAFF. DNA of the CDR3: TGTGCCTCCTTCGGGGGTCCTCCTGAAGCTTTCTTT.

The CDR3 region is CASSYVLGGGAREQYF. The CDR3, as DNA: TGTGCCAGCAGTTACGTTCTGGGCGGGGGGGCCAGGGAGCAGTACTTC. The V call is TRBV6-5, the J call TRBJ2-7, with TRBD2 matching over 9 bases. The junction had 12 bases not matched to a gene; V was cut back by 2 bases and J by 7 bases. The CDR3 is 16 amino acids. The germline gives CDR1 MNHEY, CDR2 SVGAGI.

The chain uses TRBV11-2 and TRBJ1-1; TRBD1 matches 8 bases. This CDR3 is 15 amino acids long. Germline V lookup: CDR1 SGHAT, CDR2 FQNNGV. V lost 5 bases to trimming and J lost 4 bases; unmatched junction nucleotides: 9. In DNA, the CDR3 is TGTGCCAGCAGCAGTCGACAGGGGATGTTCACTGAAGCTTTCTTT. Protein: CASSSRQGMFTEAFF.

This clone is a singleton in its sample. The J gene is TRBJ1-1, the V gene TRBV30; D unresolved. Per the germline V gene, CDR1 is GTSNPN and CDR2 is SVGIG (reference sequence). Trimming removed 7 bases from V and 5 bases from J, with 11 bases in between. This CDR3 region has 11 residues. The DNA of the CDR3 is TGTGCCTCCTCAGCCGGGACTGAAGCTTTCTTT. It translates to CASSAGTEAFF. The full variable domain, its missing parts supplied by reference TRBV30 and TRBJ1-1, is SQTIHQWPATLVQPVGSPLSLECTVEGTSNPNLYWYRQAAGRGLQLLFYSVGIGQISSEVPQNLSASRPQDRQFILSSKKLLLSDSGFYLCASSAGTEAFFGQGTRLTVV.

This rearrangement joins TRBV19 to TRBJ1-6, with D unresolved. CDR1 is LNHDA and CDR2 is SQIVND in the germline V gene (reference sequence). V dropped 4 bases and J dropped 8 bases, with 12 bases sitting between them. The CDR3 runs to 14 residues. The DNA of the CDR3 is TGTGCCAGTAGTAGGGCCGGTGCATATTCACCCCTCCACTTT. Its translation: CASSRAGAYSPLHF.

This chain links TRBV25-1 with TRBJ2-3; TRBD2 matches at 7 bases. Looked up from germline, CDR1 is MGHDK and CDR2 is SYGVNS. J was trimmed by 3 bases and V by 4 bases; bases with no gene match: 7. CDR3 size: 15 residues. The CDR3 DNA is TGTGCCAGCAGTGTCTCCGGGGGGTTGACAGATACGCAGTATTTT. Encoded protein: CASSVSGGLTDTQYF. The full variable domain, in which reference TRBV25-1 and TRBJ2-3 provide the parts outside the CDR3, is EADIYQTPRYLVIGTGKKITLECSQTMGHDKMYWYQQDPGMELHLIHYSYGVNSTEKGDLSSESTVSRIRTEHFPLTLESARPSHTSQYLCASSVSGGLTDTQYFGPGTRLTVL.

The chain joins TRBV19 to TRBJ2-3; D is perhaps TRBD1 (5 bases). The CDR3 has 13 residues. Germline assignment: CDR1 LNHDA and CDR2 SQIVND (reference sequence). The V and J ends lost 5 bases and 4 bases respectively, with 10 bases between them. The CDR3 is CASSAQGPDTQYF. CDR3 DNA sequence: TGTGCCAGTAGTGCCCAGGGCCCAGATACGCAGTATTTT.

The CDR3 loop reads CASSPLVETTLYEQYF. In DNA, the CDR3 is TGTGCCAGCAGCCCCCTCGTCGAGACTACGCTTTACGAGCAGTACTTC. J is TRBJ2-7 and V is TRBV7-6; TRBD2 might be the D (5 bases). The V end was cut by 5 bases, the J end by 4 bases, with 21 bases between. This CDR3 is built from 16 residues. Germline CDR1 is SGHVS and CDR2 is FNYEAQ.

The gene calls are TRBV27 and TRBJ2-7; 8 nucleotides match TRBD1. From germline, CDR1 is MNHEY and CDR2 SMNVEV (reference sequence). The ends lost 6 bases at V and 2 bases at J; junction bases unmatched: 18. This CDR3 has 18 amino acids. The CDR3 protein is CASSPRTYPGQEPYEQYF. In DNA, the CDR3 is TGTGCCAGCAGCCCAAGAACTTACCCGGGACAGGAACCCTACGAGCAGTACTTC.

The chain couples TRBV9 to TRBJ2-5; TRBD1 matches at 8 bases. Trimming cost V 5 bases and J 2 bases; bases outside gene matches: 11. CDR1 is SGDLS and CDR2 is YYNGEE in the germline V gene. CDR3 size: 16 residues. The CDR3: CASSETRTGLQETQYF. The CDR3 nucleotides are TGTGCCAGCAGTGAAACTAGGACAGGGCTGCAAGAGACCCAGTACTTC.

The rearrangement uses TRBV7-2 and TRBJ1-1, with D maybe TRBD1 (5 bases). CDR1 and CDR2 from the germline V gene are SGHTA and FQGNSA. The CDR3 is 14 residues long. V was pared by 3 bases and J by 1 base, with 9 bases between. The CDR3 protein is CASSFATGNTEAFF. The CDR3 region has the DNA TGTGCCAGCAGCTTCGCAACAGGGAACACTGAAGCTTTCTTT.

This sequence joins TRBV30 and TRBJ2-7, with D perhaps matching TRBD1 (6 bases). Trimming stripped 3 bases from V and 3 bases from J, with 12 bases between. The germline V gene has CDR1 GTSNPN and CDR2 SVGIG (reference sequence). The CDR3 covers 13 residues. Written as DNA, the CDR3 is TGTGCCTGGAGCAGGGGATTGGGCTACGAGCAGTACTTC. Its protein is CAWSRGLGYEQYF.

CDR3 coding DNA: TGCGCCAGCAGCTTGGCCGAATGGGGGGGGAACCAAGAGACCCAGTACTTC. Translation gives CASSLAEWGGNQETQYF. The chain couples TRBV5-1 to TRBJ2-5; TRBD2 agrees at 7 bases. Germline loops: CDR1 SGHRS, CDR2 YFSETQ. This CDR3 has 17 residues. The junction had 8 bases not matched to a gene; V was cut back by 0 bases and J by 0 bases.

The chain combines TRBV30 with TRBJ1-3; the D gene is possibly TRBD1 (6 bases). Trimming shortened V by 3 bases and J by 4 bases, and 13 bases separated the two germline ends. Germline V gene sequence: CDR1 GTSNPN, CDR2 SVGIG (reference sequence). The CDR3 contains 14 residues. The CDR3 region is CAWSLQGRGNTIYF. CDR3 bases: TGTGCCTGGAGCCTACAGGGACGGGGAAACACCATATATTTT.

The chain links TRBV19 to TRBJ1-1; D possibly corresponds to TRBD1 (5 bases). This CDR3 is 15 amino acids long. Germline-derived CDR1 and CDR2 are LNHDA and SQIVND (reference sequence). Between the trimmed V and J ends, which lost 3 bases and 2 bases, there was a span of 13 bases. The CDR3 reads CASSILDRPNTEAFF. Written as DNA, the CDR3 is TGTGCCAGTAGTATCCTCGACAGACCTAACACTGAAGCTTTCTTT.

This clone was found once. This rearrangement joins TRBV29-1 to TRBJ2-5; 10 nucleotides match TRBD1. CDR3 length: 12 amino acids. V was pared by 5 bases and J by 11 bases, with 8 bases of the junction left unmatched. Germline CDR1 and CDR2: SQVTM and ANQGSEA. The CDR3 bases are TGCAGCGTTCTCGGGACAGGGGTTGGGCAGTACTTC. This codes for CSVLGTGVGQYF.

A single count supports this clone. This chain links TRBV6-1 with TRBJ2-2; 7 positions agree with TRBD2. CDR3 length: 16 amino acids. Germline CDR1 and CDR2: MNHNS and SASEGT. Losses at the gene ends were 1 base for V and 7 bases for J; bases not matched to a gene: 9. CDR3 amino acids: CASSEDLADLIGELFF. The CDR3 region has the DNA TGTGCCAGCAGTGAAGACCTAGCGGATCTTATCGGGGAGCTGTTTTTT.